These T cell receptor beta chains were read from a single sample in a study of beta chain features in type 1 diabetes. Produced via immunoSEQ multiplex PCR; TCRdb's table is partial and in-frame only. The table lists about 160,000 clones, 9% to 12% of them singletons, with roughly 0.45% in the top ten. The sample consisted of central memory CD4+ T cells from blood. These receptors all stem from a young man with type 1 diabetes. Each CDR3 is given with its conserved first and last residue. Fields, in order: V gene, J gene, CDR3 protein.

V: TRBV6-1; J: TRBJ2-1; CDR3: CASSRGLAGGEQFF
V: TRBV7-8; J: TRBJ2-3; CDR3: CASSKRTGRDTQYF
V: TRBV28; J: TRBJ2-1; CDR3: CASSPLAGEQFF
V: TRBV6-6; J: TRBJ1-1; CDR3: CASSYGGSTEAFF
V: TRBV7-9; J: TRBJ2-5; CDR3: CASSLGGSQETQYF
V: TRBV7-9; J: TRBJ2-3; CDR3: CASSLWGEADTQYF
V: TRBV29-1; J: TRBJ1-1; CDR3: CSVEKTGGTEAFF
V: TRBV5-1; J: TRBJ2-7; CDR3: CASSRDRIEQYF
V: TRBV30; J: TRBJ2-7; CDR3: CAWNAGTRVYEQYF
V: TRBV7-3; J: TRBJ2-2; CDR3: CASSLGTGGELFF
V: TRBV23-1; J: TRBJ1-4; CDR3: CASSQTDRERKTNEKLFF
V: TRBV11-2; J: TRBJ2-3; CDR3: CASSYVGGSTDTQYF
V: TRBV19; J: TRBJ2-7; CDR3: CASSTGDEQYF
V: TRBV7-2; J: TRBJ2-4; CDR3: CASSSRTSAYTLRNIQYF
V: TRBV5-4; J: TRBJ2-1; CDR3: CASSLVQSSYNEQFF
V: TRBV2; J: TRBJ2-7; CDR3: CASSFRGSSYEQYF
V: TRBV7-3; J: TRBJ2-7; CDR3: CASSIGAQQGSKQYF
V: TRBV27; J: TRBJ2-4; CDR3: CASSALGAPGKNIQYF
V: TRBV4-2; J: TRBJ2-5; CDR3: CASSAGTSGRASPETQYF
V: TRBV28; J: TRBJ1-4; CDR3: CASREGQGAYEKLFF
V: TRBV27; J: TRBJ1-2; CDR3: CASSAAGNYGYTF
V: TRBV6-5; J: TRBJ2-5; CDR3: CASSYGGGGETQYF
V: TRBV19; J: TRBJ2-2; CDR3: CASSKRRQGGAGELFF
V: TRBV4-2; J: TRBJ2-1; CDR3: CASSQVRGSYNEQFF
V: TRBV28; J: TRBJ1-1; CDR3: CASSPQRIYRDRNTEAFF
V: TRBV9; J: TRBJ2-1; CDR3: CASSVLSGTYNEQFF
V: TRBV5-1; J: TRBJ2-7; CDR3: CASSLAASGSLPYEQYF
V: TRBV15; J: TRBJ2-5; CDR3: CATRLAGAETQYF
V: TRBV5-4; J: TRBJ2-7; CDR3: CASSLAGTSAKEQYF
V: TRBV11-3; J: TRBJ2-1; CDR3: CASSLTPSGSNEQFF
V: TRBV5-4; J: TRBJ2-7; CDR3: CASSLAAGPSYEQYF
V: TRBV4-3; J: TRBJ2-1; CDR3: CASSQVAVQTGSYNEQFF
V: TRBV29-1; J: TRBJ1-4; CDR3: CSAGQGSAKLFF
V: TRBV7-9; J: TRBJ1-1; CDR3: CASSLGRLTEAFF
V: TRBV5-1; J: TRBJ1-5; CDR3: CASSFGQEGQPQHF
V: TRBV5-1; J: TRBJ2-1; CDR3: CASSYLDNEQFF
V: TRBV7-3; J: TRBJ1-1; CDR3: CASSYGQGDEAFF
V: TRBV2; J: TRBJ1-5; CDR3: CASSDWASNQPQHF
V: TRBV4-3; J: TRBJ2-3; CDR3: CASSLGLAGGTDTQYF
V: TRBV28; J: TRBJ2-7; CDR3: CASSLFVRGITTHYEQYF